This entry is about one TCR beta chain. This clone's antigen is unknown. Base qualities are not at hand, and no much larger clone is one base apart. The library relied on 5' RACE. This sample was sequenced with an Illumina HiSeq 2500. A second PCR of roughly 7 to 11 cycles was performed with a sample-barcoded 5' primer and a J-beta primer mix. A template-switch 5' adaptor carrying 12 random nucleotides introduced a unique molecular identifier onto each TCR beta cDNA molecule. Each sample yielded at least 2.5 million CDR3-containing paired-end reads. First-strand cDNA was synthesized from all RNA with the Mint cDNA synthesis kit, primed by a TRBC-specific oligonucleotide. All cDNA was treated with uracil-DNA glycosylase and then went through a first 18-cycle PCR with the universal primers M1SS and BC2_uni_R. The paper's processing steps were these. Each sample was normalized by randomly selecting 1 million high-quality reads, each carrying a distinct molecular identifier. Instead of being binned into consensus sequences, reads that shared molecular identifiers were thrown out. MiTCR, set to a Q25 quality threshold and the strictest error-elimination algorithm, was used for CDR3 identification, clonotype clustering and error correction. A nonparametric unseen species model with Euler transformation was used to estimate a lower bound on total TCR beta diversity. The public reads were run again by TCRdb, first through fastp at Q25 and then through MiXCR, and only productive beta chains were kept. Each entry is one CDR3 protein sequence, shown with its most common DNA and genes. The V and J calls reflect TCRdb's pipeline rather than the authors' work. A total of approximately 960,000 distinct CDR3 sequences appear in this sample, about 28% of them only once. About 10% of the sample is taken by the ten largest.

The CDR3 has 16 amino acids, counting the end cysteine and phenylalanine. Left in the record is the CDR3 DNA by itself, 48 bases read in frame from the first base. V lost 2 bases and J lost 0 bases; the stretch between them is 10 bases long. CDR1 MNHEY and CDR2 SVGAGI were looked up in the germline V gene. The donors were around 39 Caucasian individuals from Russia, aged roughly 6 to 100 years, who were systemically healthy. Around 10 milliliters of peripheral blood were collected from each donor into EDTA-treated Vacutainer tubes. PBMCs were isolated by Ficoll-Paque density-gradient centrifugation, with at least 6 million obtained per sample. Trizol reagent was used to extract total RNA from PBMCs, with at least 5 micrograms per sample. For every donor, flow cytometry on a PBMC aliquot measured the percentage of naive CD45RAhigh/CD27high T cells. This sample stems from a study of blood T cells in healthy people across ages (dated by TCRdb to 2014 to 2015). A note on the overall study: In model experiments, template switching captured roughly one uniquely barcoded TCR beta cDNA molecule for every two T cells. The study measured age-related changes in TCR beta repertoire diversity using deep sequencing normalized with unique cDNA molecular identifiers. Donors were grouped into four age groups: young (average 16 years), middle-aged (roughly 37), aged (about 60) and long-lived (less than 85). For two donors (one aged 18 to 29 and one aged 80 or older), the study analyzed two additional independent replicas of 1 million unique cDNA reads from the same blood draw. What the study reported, not specific to this receptor: Since profiling was done on bulk unsorted PBMCs, naive and antigen-experienced compartments could not be conclusively compared. A strong correlation was found between observed TCR beta diversity and the percentage of naive T cells measured by flow cytometry. As age increased, observed TCR beta diversity per million T cells dropped in a roughly linear way, and a significant reduction was already evident by age about 40. Total diversity estimates from one million sequenced T cells were considered lower bounds and underestimates. Donor CMV infection status was unknown, potentially confounding age-related changes in expanded clonotypes. Compared with the aged group, the long-lived group had more naive CD4+ T cells, fewer expanded clones and increased TCR diversity, a pattern suggesting age selection.

These data were also filed under a second study, of T cells of mothers and their children. From that second study: Nine systemically healthy Caucasian individuals served as donors, namely three mothers together with their six children. cDNA synthesis used all of the extracted RNA, with around 1.6 ug of RNA in each 15 ul reaction. In the second PCR, the M1S primer added sample barcodes and 2-4 random nucleotides. Each mother yielded over 9 million TCR beta CDR3 reads and each child 3 million or so reads. TCR recombination output is similarly shaped by thymic selection in related and unrelated pairs, with a minor effect exerted by inherited differences. Normalized repertoire overlap in related mother-child pairs was always slightly higher than in unrelated mother-child pairs, but the difference was never significant. With a sensitivity of 90 to 100 clones per million clonotypes, no persistent microchimeric T cell clones were detected. In the study, deep NGS was used to compare the TCR beta repertoires of mothers and children, and features distinguishing related mother-child pairs from unrelated individuals were sought. Mothers averaged about 40 +/- 4 years of age and children averaged 11 +/- 4 years. Libraries were sequenced on Illumina HiSeq 2000 with 100+100 nt paired-end reads after adapter ligation with NEBNext reagents. To prevent cross-contamination, the mother and child libraries were prepared one month apart and sequenced in separate runs. Each donor had between about 500,000 and 2,300,000 distinct TCR beta clonotypes identified. Naive TCR beta clonotypes were estimated from low-frequency clonotypes matched to each donor's FACS-determined naive share, without sorting.

Sequenced material: blood. The chain employs TRBV6-5 and TRBJ1-4; the D segment could be TRBD1, given 5 matching bases. The receptor comes from a woman in her thirties or forties in good health. The DNA is TGTGCCAGCAGTTACAGGGGAGGTGCAACTAATGAAAAACTGTTTTTT. Its protein reads: CASSYRGGATNEKLFF.